What follows describes a single T cell receptor (beta chain). In the original workflow: Quantification of nucleated cells was approximated via reference gene primer amplification. Assay used: immunoSEQ multiplex PCR; TCRdb lists only in-frame clones, some missing. Clone size and the V and J calls come from that table; the DNA yielded D and trimming. The table has fewer than 350,000 clones, about 90% seen once; the top ten hold roughly 4.3%. With V trimmed by 6 bases and J by 4 bases, 6 bases remained unmatched. Germline V lookup: CDR1 LNHDA, CDR2 SQIVND (reference sequence). The CDR3 length is 14 residues. This specimen comes from a study of blood T cell repertoires in COVID-19.

This chain links TRBV19 with TRBJ1-5; 7 positions match TRBD1. The source material was PBMCs or T cells enriched from blood (not recorded which). This TCR was sampled from a woman in her thirties with acute COVID-19. CDR3 residues: CASRSSTGNQPQHF. The CDR3 DNA follows: TGTGCCAGTAGATCATCGACAGGGAATCAGCCCCAGCATTTT.